Each of the 23 T cell receptor beta chains below was sequenced from the same sample in a study of cytomegalovirus exposure and HLA in healthy donors. The PCR ran on 60 Vbeta and 13 Jbeta primers. Here immunoSEQ multiplex PCR was the method, and the copy in TCRdb shows in-frame clones only, minus some. The sample includes under 250,000 clones, around 80% of them seen just once. Specimen: PBMCs. These TCRs come from a boy aged 5-17 years in good health and CMV-seronegative.

The V call is TRBV15, the J call TRBJ2-7; 11 bases are shared with TRBD2. CDR1 is LNHNV, CDR2 YYDKDF, per germline (reference sequence). V was clipped by 1 base and J by 1 base; unmatched bases: 6. CDR3 length: 17 residues. The CDR3 sequence: CATSRVPSGGPSYEQYF. CDR3 DNA sequence: TGTGCCACCAGCAGAGTCCCTAGCGGGGGGCCATCCTACGAGCAGTACTTC.

In regard to this clone: Compared with germline, one end of the junction differs, possibly owing to a read error. This chain joins TRBV2 and TRBJ2-7, with a tentative D call TRBD1 (6 bases). The CDR3 contains 14 residues. The germline gives CDR1 SNHLY, CDR2 FYNNEI. The CDR3: CASSVGATSSEQYF. The CDR3 bases are TGTGCCAGCAGTGTGGGGGCGACCTCCTCCGAGCAGTACTTC.

The V gene is TRBV5-4, the J gene TRBJ1-6, with D tentatively TRBD1 (6 bases). Germline loops: CDR1 SGHNT, CDR2 YYREEE (reference sequence). V was cut by 3 bases and J by 5 bases, with 15 bases left in between. This CDR3 region has 16 residues. CDR3 nucleotide sequence: TGTGCCAGCAGCTGGGGGGGCAGGAACAATAATTCACCCCTCCACTTT. This gives the protein CASSWGGRNNNSPLHF.

The V gene is TRBV4-1, the J gene TRBJ2-7, with a tentative D call TRBD2 (5 bases). Trimming took off 7 bases at V and 0 bases at J, with 16 bases between the two ends. The CDR3 covers 15 residues. In germline, CDR1 is MGHRA, CDR2 YSYEKL. Written as DNA, the CDR3 is TGCGCCAGCACCCGGACGGGGATAAGCTCCTACGAGCAGTACTTC. Residues: CASTRTGISSYEQYF.

The V call is TRBV19, the J call TRBJ2-1; maybe TRBD1 (6 bases). The germline gives CDR1 LNHDA, CDR2 SQIVND (reference sequence). The CDR3 runs to 16 residues. Trimming took off 6 bases at V and 4 bases at J, with 19 bases between the two ends. This CDR3 reads CASRGIPGDMYNEQFF. The CDR3 coding sequence is TGTGCCAGTAGGGGCATACCAGGGGACATGTACAATGAGCAGTTCTTC.

The chain has TRBV7-2 and TRBJ1-5; TRBD1 matches at 7 bases. The germline V gene encodes CDR1 SGHTA and CDR2 FQGNSA. The J segment lost 5 bases and the V segment lost 0 bases, leaving 7 bases of the junction unmatched. CDR3 length equals 16 residues. The CDR3 is CASSLAGTAKHQPQHF. CDR3 DNA sequence: TGTGCCAGCAGCTTAGCAGGGACAGCGAAACATCAGCCCCAGCATTTT. Full variable domain (outside the CDR3, taken from reference TRBV7-2 and TRBJ1-5): GAGVSQSPSNKVTEKGKDVELRCDPISGHTALYWYRQSLGQGLEFLIYFQGNSAPDKSGLPSDRFSAERTGGSVSTLTIQRTQQEDSAVYLCASSLAGTAKHQPQHFGDGTRLSIL.

This sequence joins TRBV11-2 and TRBJ2-7, with D perhaps matching TRBD1 (5 bases). Per germline, CDR1 SGHAT and CDR2 FQNNGV. Trimming shortened V by 6 bases and J by 5 bases, and 20 bases separated the two germline ends. CDR3 length: 15 residues. The CDR3 DNA sequence: TGTGCCAGCAGTCGTCAGGGAATGGTGGCGGACGAGCAGTACTTC. This gives the protein CASSRQGMVADEQYF.

This clone was detected only a few times. J is TRBJ1-3 and V is TRBV10-3, with 7 bases fitting TRBD1. Trimming at V came to 4 bases and at J to 4 bases, leaving 7 bases not matched to a gene. CDR3 length: 15 residues. The germline CDR1 and CDR2 sequences are ENHRY and SYGVKD. CDR3: CAISAPDRSGNTIYF. CDR3 nucleotides: TGTGCCATCAGTGCCCCGGACAGGTCCGGAAACACCATATATTTT.

This sequence joins TRBV11-2 and TRBJ2-3, with 13 positions matching TRBD2. CDR1 is SGHAT and CDR2 is FQNNGV in the germline V gene. The CDR3 runs 16 residues. V gave up 4 bases and J gave up 5 bases; unmatched junction bases: 6. The CDR3 reads CASSSTSGRAGDTQYF. The CDR3, as DNA: TGTGCCAGCAGCTCAACTAGCGGGAGGGCCGGAGATACGCAGTATTTT.

The chain recombines TRBV6-1 with TRBJ2-7, with 8 bases lining up with TRBD2. The V gene's germline CDR1 is MNHNS and CDR2 SASEGT. This CDR3 region has 15 residues. With 1 base clipped from V and 6 bases from J, the junction kept 8 bases outside the gene matches. CDR3: CASSEVGTRGPEQYF. The CDR3 DNA reads TGTGCCAGCAGTGAAGTCGGGACTAGAGGGCCCGAGCAGTACTTC.

V is TRBV5-6 and J is TRBJ1-2; 7 bases map to TRBD1. The trim removed 2 bases at V and 5 bases at J, leaving 3 bases unmatched. CDR3 length: 13 amino acids. Looked up from germline, CDR1 is SGHDT and CDR2 is YYEEEE. CDR3 residues: CASSFTGVYGYTF. The DNA for the CDR3 is TGTGCCAGCAGCTTTACAGGGGTTTATGGCTACACCTTC. Combining the CDR3 with reference TRBV5-6 and TRBJ1-2 gives the whole variable domain DAGVTQSPTHLIKTRGQQVTLRCSPKSGHDTVSWYQQALGQGPQFIFQYYEEEERQRGNFPDRFSGHQFPNYSSELNVNALLLGDSALYLCASSFTGVYGYTFGSGTRLTVV.

The V and J genes are TRBV29-1 and TRBJ2-1, with a weak D call TRBD1 (5 bases). The CDR3 contains 15 residues. Per the germline V gene, CDR1 is SQVTM and CDR2 is ANQGSEA. The V and J ends lost 0 bases and 10 bases respectively, with 19 bases between them. The CDR3 protein is CSVEERGRRRGEQFF. Here the CDR3 DNA reads TGCAGCGTTGAAGAAAGGGGCCGACGTCGTGGGGAGCAGTTCTTC.

There are a few counts of this clone. The DNA of the CDR3 is TGTGCCAGCAGTGACGGGACAGGGGGCATCGACACTGAAGCTTTCTTT. Amino acid sequence: CASSDGTGGIDTEAFF. This chain connects TRBV25-1 to TRBJ1-1, with TRBD1 matching over 12 bases. This CDR3 has 16 residues. The V gene's germline CDR1 is MGHDK and CDR2 SYGVNS. Trimming took 3 bases from V and 3 from J; bases not matched to a gene: 5.

This chain connects TRBV5-1 to TRBJ2-1, with TRBD2 identical over 8 bases. The CDR3 length is 16 residues. The germline V gene has CDR1 SGHRS and CDR2 YFSETQ. J lost 6 bases, V lost 1 base, and 9 bases had no gene match. The CDR3 here is CASSLHTSGARNEQFF. CDR3 bases: TGCGCCAGCAGCTTGCACACTAGCGGAGCCCGCAATGAGCAGTTCTTC.

The V gene is TRBV11-3, the J gene TRBJ1-2, with a tentative D call TRBD1 (5 bases). This CDR3 has 14 amino acids. CDR1 is SGHNT, CDR2 YENEEA, per germline. V was trimmed by 5 bases and J by 0 bases, leaving 10 bases between them. For the CDR3, the DNA is TGTGCCAGCAGCCCAGGGCCCTCTAACTATGGCTACACCTTC. It is translated as CASSPGPSNYGYTF.

The chain combines TRBV27 with TRBJ1-6, with 7 bases lining up with TRBD1. CDR1 and CDR2 from the germline V gene are MNHEY and SMNVEV (reference sequence). V shed 3 bases, J shed 5 bases, and the junction held 1 base outside the gene matches. The CDR3 runs to 14 residues. CDR3 DNA: TGTGCCAGCAGTTTGGGACAGCATAATTCACCCCTCCACTTT. Translation: CASSLGQHNSPLHF.

The rearrangement joins TRBV18 to TRBJ2-7, with 8 positions matching TRBD1. J lost 1 base, V lost 5 bases, and 1 base had no gene match. Germline loops: CDR1 KGHSH, CDR2 LQKENI. The CDR3 runs to 13 residues. CDR3 loop: CASSRTGSYEQYF. In DNA, the CDR3 is TGTGCCAGCTCAAGGACAGGGTCCTACGAGCAGTACTTC.

There are a few counts of this clone. The chain employs TRBV11-2 and TRBJ2-5, with D perhaps matching TRBD2 (5 bases). Deletions cut 1 base from V and 5 bases from J, with 8 bases between. Germline V gene data show CDR1 as SGHAT and CDR2 as FQNNGV. The CDR3 is made up of 13 amino acids. CDR3 amino acids: CASSLAGFETQYF. CDR3 bases: TGTGCCAGCAGCTTAGCGGGATTTGAGACCCAGTACTTC.

The chain carries TRBV7-6 and TRBJ2-3, with D possibly TRBD2 on 6 matching bases. Trimming took off 5 bases at V and 3 bases at J, with 15 bases between the two ends. The germline CDR1 and CDR2 sequences are SGHVS and FNYEAQ. The CDR3 covers 15 residues. CDR3 in amino acids: CASSGRGRGTDTQYF. The CDR3 DNA reads TGTGCCAGCAGCGGCCGGGGACGGGGGACAGATACGCAGTATTTT.

The chain employs TRBV18 and TRBJ2-7, with D perhaps TRBD1 (5 bases). Deletions cut 6 bases from V and 2 bases from J, with 14 bases between. The CDR3 is 14 amino acids. Germline CDR1 is KGHSH and CDR2 is LQKENI. As DNA, the CDR3 is TGTGCCAGCTCCCCTCAGGGCCAGCCCTACGAGCAGTACTTC. This gives the protein CASSPQGQPYEQYF.

This clone occurred a few times. This rearrangement joins TRBV4-1 to TRBJ2-5; D is ambiguous. This CDR3 is built from 14 residues. Germline assignment: CDR1 MGHRA and CDR2 YSYEKL. Trimming removed 4 bases at V and 0 bases at J, with 9 bases between. CDR3: CASSRPGYQETQYF. In DNA, the CDR3 is TGCGCCAGCAGCCGCCCCGGTTACCAAGAGACCCAGTACTTC.

This sequence joins TRBV6-4 and TRBJ2-7; TRBD2 agrees at 12 bases. V shed 11 bases, J shed 6 bases, and the junction held 11 bases outside the gene matches. CDR3 length equals 14 residues. The germline CDR1 and CDR2 sequences are MRHNA and SNTAGT. The CDR3 loop is CASQRLAGEREQYF. CDR3 DNA: TGTGCCTCCCAGAGACTAGCGGGAGAACGCGAGCAGTACTTC.

This clone was found once. This rearrangement joins TRBV5-1 to TRBJ2-5; 9 bases match TRBD2. The germline V gene encodes CDR1 SGHRS and CDR2 YFSETQ. This CDR3 comprises 14 residues. V trimming: 4 bases; J trimming: 5 bases; junction bases outside the gene matches: 6. The CDR3 nucleotides are TGCGCCAGCAGCACAAGCGGGAGGTGGGAGACCCAGTACTTC. Translating gives CASSTSGRWETQYF.